In this sample, the clone carrying this T cell receptor (beta chain) turned up many times. The sample is drawn from a study of T-cell reconstitution after alpha-beta-depleted transplantation in children. CDR1 is LGHNA and CDR2 is YSLEER in the germline V gene. Trimming stripped 0 bases from V and 2 bases from J, with 24 bases between. This CDR3 comprises 20 residues. The TCRbeta library incorporated unique molecular identifiers. MiXCR, run by TCRdb on the PCR reads, gives a single entry per CDR3 protein. The profile shows hundreds of thousands of distinct CDR3 sequences, about 9.2% of them singletons.

The chain uses TRBV4-3 and TRBJ2-3, with a tentative D call TRBD1 (5 bases). Sequences were derived from PBMCs from the stem cell graft donor, sampled from the stem cell graft. The sequence came from a human donor who donated a stem cell graft to a child with acute lymphoblastic leukemia. The CDR3 is CASSQDFLGPSRDTTDTQYF. The CDR3 nucleotides read TGCGCCAGCAGCCAAGATTTTTTGGGCCCAAGCAGGGATACCACAGATACGCAGTATTTT.